This T cell receptor (beta chain) is drawn from a study of T cell responses to AZD1222 COVID-19 vaccine. CDR1 is SGHTA, CDR2 FQGNSA, per germline. The CDR3 loop spans 16 amino acids. V shed 1 base and J 0 bases; nucleotides not matched to a gene: 3. Sequencing used immunoSEQ multiplex PCR; TCRdb keeps in-frame clones, though not all of them. In the table there are some 110,000 clones, roughly 88% of which are singletons. In the case of this clone: Its antigen is not known.

Overall study findings and caveats: Donors were chiefly white British, with a greater number of females, and clonal diversity was perhaps underestimated. Unmutated variant regions reportedly attract nearly half of all spike-specific TCRs. Regions 160-218 and 743-854 held dominance among vaccine-associated CD4 TCRs, which spanned spike.

The specimen was peripheral blood, collected on day 0 of AZD1222 vaccination. This chain joins TRBV7-2 and TRBJ1-3; 7 bases agree with TRBD1. This TCR was recovered from an adult in good health. The CDR3 region is CASSLGGQFSGNTIYF. In nucleotides, the CDR3 is TGTGCCAGCAGCTTAGGGGGACAGTTCTCTGGAAACACCATATATTTT.